This is a list of T cell receptor beta chains from one sample in a study of shared clonotypes between healthy human individuals. Sequencing was performed with immunoSEQ multiplex PCR; in TCRdb, only in-frame clones are kept and a portion is missing. In the table there are approximately 590,000 clones, nearly 97% of which are singletons. The sequencing input was naive CD8+ T cells sorted from blood. The receptors derive from a woman aged 30 to 39 in good health. Both conserved end residues are part of each CDR3. Fields, in order: J gene, D gene, clone size, V gene, CDR3 DNA, CDR3 protein. The D gene is left open where the match is weak. Clone size appears in some rows only: once, few, many, or a class for an expanded clone.

>TRBJ1-2|TRBD1|.|TRBV2
TGTGCCAGCAGTGATTGGCAGGGGGCACGCGGCGGCTACACCTTC
CASSDWQGARGGYTF
>TRBJ1-2|TRBD1|.|TRBV28
TGTGCCAGCAGTCCCACAGGGGGCAGTAACTATGGCTACACCTTC
CASSPTGGSNYGYTF
>TRBJ2-2|TRBD2|.|TRBV27
TGTGCCAGCAGTACTGGGAGGGGTATGGGCACCGGGGAGCTGTTTTTT
CASSTGRGMGTGELFF
>TRBJ1-1|TRBD1|.|TRBV10-2
TGCGCCAGCAGTGAGTCGGACAGGGGGAACACTGAAGCTTTCTTT
CASSESDRGNTEAFF
>TRBJ2-1|TRBD1|.|TRBV5-4
TGTGCCAGCAGCTTGACTGACAGGGATGATGAGCAGTTCTTC
CASSLTDRDDEQFF
>TRBJ2-1|TRBD2|.|TRBV27
TGTGCCAGCAGCCGGCGGGTCAGCTCAGAAGGACTAGCGGGAGGAAGTGAGCAGTTCTTC
CASSRRVSSEGLAGGSEQFF
>TRBJ2-5|.|.|TRBV5-4
TGTGCCAGCAGCTTAGGCCCCGGGGACCTGGAGACCCAGTACTTC
CASSLGPGDLETQYF
>TRBJ2-7|TRBD1|once|TRBV27
TGTGCCAGCAGTTTAGGACAGGGGGCCTACGAGCAGTACTTC
CASSLGQGAYEQYF
>TRBJ1-1|TRBD1|once|TRBV30
TGTGCCTGGAGAGGAAGGGGGCCGAGCACTGAAGCTTTCTTT
CAWRGRGPSTEAFF
>TRBJ1-2|.|.|TRBV11-2
TGTGCCAGCAGTCTCTCAGGGGTCTATGGCTACACCTTC
CASSLSGVYGYTF
>TRBJ2-2|.|.|TRBV7-2
TGTGCCAGCAGCCTCCCCCGGCTGGGCACCGGGGAGCTGTTTTTT
CASSLPRLGTGELFF
>TRBJ2-1|TRBD2|.|TRBV11-3
TGTGCCAGCAGCCCCAGGGGACTAGCGGGTAGAAATGAGCAGTTCTTC
CASSPRGLAGRNEQFF
>TRBJ2-5|.|.|TRBV7-9
TGTGCCAGCAGCTTAGTCGGGTCGTCTCAAGAGACCCAGTACTTC
CASSLVGSSQETQYF
>TRBJ2-5|.|once|TRBV2
TGTGCCAGCAACAGGGAGGGGTACCAAGAGACCCAGTACTTC
CASNREGYQETQYF
>TRBJ2-7|TRBD2|.|TRBV7-8
TGTGCCAGCAGCTGGCTAGCGGGAGGTCTGCCGGAGCAGTACTTC
CASSWLAGGLPEQYF
>TRBJ2-1|TRBD2|.|TRBV27
TGTGCCAGCAGGCAGGGACTAGCGGGCAATGAGCAGTTCTTC
CASRQGLAGNEQFF
>TRBJ2-3|TRBD1|once|TRBV27
TGTGCCAGCAGATTGGACAGGGGAGATACGCAGTATTTT
CASRLDRGDTQYF
>TRBJ2-5|TRBD2|.|TRBV6-6
TGTGCCAGCAGCCAGACTAGCGGGCAAGAGACCCAGTACTTC
CASSQTSGQETQYF
>TRBJ1-6|.|.|TRBV27
TGTGCCAGCAGTTTTACGGGGGCTGGTTCACCCCTCCACTTT
CASSFTGAGSPLHF
>TRBJ2-7|TRBD1|.|TRBV14
TGTGCCAGCAGCCAAGGCTCCCGGACAGGCTCCTACGAGCAGTACTTC
CASSQGSRTGSYEQYF
>TRBJ1-5|.|few|TRBV30
TGTGCCTGGAGTGTACACTGGGGTCAGCCCCAGCATTTT
CAWSVHWGQPQHF
>TRBJ2-1|.|.|TRBV19
TGTGCCAGTAGTATTATGAACGGGGCAGGGGTCCAGCAGTTCTTC
CASSIMNGAGVQQFF
>TRBJ2-7|.|.|TRBV19
TGTGCCAGTAGTATGGCCCTCAATGTCCTTTACGAGCAGTACTTC
CASSMALNVLYEQYF
>TRBJ2-2|.|.|TRBV28
TGTGCCAGCAGTTTAAGAGCGGGTGGGGAGCTGTTTTTT
CASSLRAGGELFF
>TRBJ1-5|TRBD1|once|TRBV4-1
TGCGCCAGCAGCCCCGACAGGGTACGGCAGCCCCAGCATTTT
CASSPDRVRQPQHF
>TRBJ2-1|TRBD2|once|TRBV27
TGTGCCAGCAGTTATATGAGCGGGGCAGACAATGAGCAGTTCTTC
CASSYMSGADNEQFF
>TRBJ1-5|.|.|TRBV6-1
TGTGCCAGCAGTGGGACAGGCAATCAGCCCCAGCATTTT
CASSGTGNQPQHF
>TRBJ2-5|.|.|TRBV5-1
TGCGCCAGCAGCTTGGTGGCAGGGGTTCAAGAGACCCAGTACTTC
CASSLVAGVQETQYF
>TRBJ1-5|.|.|TRBV7-8
TGTGCCAGCAGCTTAGGTAGACAGCTTAATCAGCCCCAGCATTTT
CASSLGRQLNQPQHF
>TRBJ2-1|.|.|TRBV29-1
TGCAGCGTTGAACTGGGTCTAACGAGGAATGAGCAGTTCTTC
CSVELGLTRNEQFF
>TRBJ2-7|.|.|TRBV28
TGTGCCAGCAGTTTAGGGCTTAGCGGCCTCTTGCTTGGCGAGCAGTACTTC
CASSLGLSGLLLGEQYF
>TRBJ2-1|.|.|TRBV7-9
TGTGCCAGCAGCCCGAGTTTAAGCAACAATGAGCAGTTCTTC
CASSPSLSNNEQFF
>TRBJ2-1|TRBD2|.|TRBV11-2
TGTGCCAGCAGCCCGCGGACTAGCGGGAGGAGCAATGAGCAGTTCTTC
CASSPRTSGRSNEQFF
>TRBJ1-1|.|.|TRBV2
TGTGCCAGCGGGGATCTTTTCCAACTGAACACTGAAGCTTTCTTT
CASGDLFQLNTEAFF
>TRBJ1-5|.|.|TRBV19
TGTGCCAGTAGTATGGGGGCAGCCTATCAGCCCCAGCATTTT
CASSMGAAYQPQHF